The entry below describes one T cell receptor (beta chain). This entry belongs to a study of T cell responses to AZD1222 COVID-19 vaccine. Repertoires were generated with immunoSEQ multiplex PCR, while TCRdb's copy carries only in-frame clones and drops some. The sample lists approximately 170,000 clones; over 75% were seen once. CDR3 length: 15 residues. Germline CDR1 reads SGHNT; CDR2 reads YYREEE (reference sequence). V shed 5 bases, J shed 8 bases, and the junction held 9 bases outside the gene matches. This TCR came from an adult in good health. Sequenced material: peripheral blood, taken on day 0 of AZD1222 vaccination. The rearrangement uses TRBV5-4 and TRBJ2-1; 11 bases map to TRBD2. In DNA, the CDR3 is TGTGCCAGCAGTCGTAGCGGGGGGGCATTCGATGAGCAGTTCTTC. It codes for CASSRSGGAFDEQFF.